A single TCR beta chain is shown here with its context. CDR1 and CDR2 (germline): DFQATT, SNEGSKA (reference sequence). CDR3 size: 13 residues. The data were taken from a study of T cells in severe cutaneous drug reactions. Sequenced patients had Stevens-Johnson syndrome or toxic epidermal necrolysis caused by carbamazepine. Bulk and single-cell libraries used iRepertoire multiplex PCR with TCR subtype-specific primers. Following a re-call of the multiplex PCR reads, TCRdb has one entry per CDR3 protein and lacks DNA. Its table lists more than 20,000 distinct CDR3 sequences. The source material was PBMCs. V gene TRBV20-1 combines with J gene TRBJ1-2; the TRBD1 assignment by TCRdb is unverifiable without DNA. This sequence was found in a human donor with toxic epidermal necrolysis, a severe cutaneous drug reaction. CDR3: CSARVMGVYGYTF.